This section outlines one T cell receptor beta chain sequence together with its context. These data belong to a study of blood T cell repertoires in COVID-19. Per the germline V gene, CDR1 is KGHSH and CDR2 is LQKENI. The CDR3 has 15 residues. V lost 4 bases to trimming and J lost 0 bases, with 12 bases between them. Data came from immunoSEQ multiplex PCR; TCRdb stores just in-frame clones and leaves some out. The sample lists roughly 100,000 clones, roughly 89% occurring once. What was sequenced was peripheral blood. The chain joins TRBV18 to TRBJ1-1, with D possibly being TRBD1 (6 bases). The receptor comes from a human donor in a cohort sampled during active COVID-19. DNA for the CDR3: TGTGCCAGCTCACGTGAACAGGGAGTGAACACTGAAGCTTTCTTT. Protein: CASSREQGVNTEAFF.